The rows below give T cell receptor beta chains drawn from one sample of a study of PD-L1 blockade in urothelial cancer. Assay: immunoSEQ multiplex PCR; the TCRdb copy retains only in-frame clones and omits some. The table has about 87,000 clones, around 84% seen once. Sample: PBMCs, taken around atezolizumab (anti-PD-L1) treatment. The receptors were sampled from a man between 60 and 70 years old with urothelial cancer. Both conserved end residues are part of each CDR3. D genes are given only for firm matches. Clone size is given for some rows only: seen once, a few or many times, or a class if the clone is expanded.

j_call cdr3_length v_call d_call clone_size cdr3_nt cdr3_aa
TRBJ1-1 15 TRBV9 - - TGTGCCAGCAGCGGATGGGGGACGGGAGACACTGAAGCTTTCTTT CASSGWGTGDTEAFF
TRBJ1-1 14 TRBV6-1 TRBD1 - TGTGCCAGCAGTGAGATTAGGGGGCAAACTGAAGCTTTCTTT CASSEIRGQTEAFF
TRBJ2-3 15 TRBV18 TRBD1 - TGTGCCAGCTCACCAGACAGGGTGGGCACAGATACGCAGTATTTT CASSPDRVGTDTQYF
TRBJ1-2 14 TRBV19 TRBD1 - TGTGCCAGTAGTACAACAGGGGGTGGCTATGGCTACACCTTC CASSTTGGGYGYTF
TRBJ2-1 17 TRBV6-4 TRBD2 - TGTGCCAGCAGTGACCGGAGCGGGGGGAGCTCCTACAATGAGCAGTTCTTC CASSDRSGGSSYNEQFF
TRBJ2-5 16 TRBV5-4 TRBD2 - TGTGCCAGCAGCACATTAGCGGGAGGGCCCATAGAGACCCAGTACTTC CASSTLAGGPIETQYF
TRBJ2-3 13 TRBV5-1 - - TGCGCCAGCAGCGCAGGCGGCACAGATACGCAGTATTTT CASSAGGTDTQYF
TRBJ1-4 16 TRBV7-2 TRBD1 - TGTGCCAGCAGCTTGGGACAGCTTGCAACTAATGAAAAACTGTTTTTT CASSLGQLATNEKLFF
TRBJ1-1 15 TRBV28 TRBD1 - TGTGCCAGCAGTTCCTTTGGGACAGGGGACACTGAAGCTTTCTTT CASSSFGTGDTEAFF
TRBJ2-3 15 TRBV9 - - TGTGCCAGCAGCGTTATGGCTAGCGAAGGAGATACGCAGTATTTT CASSVMASEGDTQYF
TRBJ1-6 12 TRBV10-1 - - TGCGCCAGCTCTCGGGGAAATTCACCCCTCCACTTT CASSRGNSPLHF
TRBJ2-1 15 TRBV28 - - TGTGCCAGCACCGAAGGGGCAGGGAAATACAATGAGCAGTTCTTC CASTEGAGKYNEQFF
TRBJ2-7 15 TRBV28 - once TGTGCCAGCAGTTTGAATAGCGGTAGCTCCTACGAGCAGTACTTC CASSLNSGSSYEQYF
TRBJ1-6 15 TRBV6-5 - - TGTGCCAGCAGCCAAACAGGGTCCTATAATTCACCCCTCCACTTT CASSQTGSYNSPLHF
TRBJ1-4 15 TRBV7-2 - once TGTGCCAGCAGCTGGCAGGGGTCAGCTAATGAAAAACTGTTTTTT CASSWQGSANEKLFF
TRBJ1-1 14 TRBV5-1 - once TGCGCCAGCAGCTTGGACGGAGAACCCATCGGAGCTTTCTTT CASSLDGEPIGAFF
TRBJ1-1 14 TRBV6-5 - - TGTGCCAGCAGGGTCGGGGTCGGGCGCACTGAAGCTTTCTTT CASRVGVGRTEAFF
TRBJ1-2 12 TRBV6-6 - - TGTGCCAGCAGTAACCAGGACTATGGCTACACCTTC CASSNQDYGYTF
TRBJ1-4 13 TRBV7-9 TRBD1 - TGTGCCACCACGGGACAGGGGATTGAAAAACTGTTTTTT CATTGQGIEKLFF
TRBJ2-1 16 TRBV5-1 TRBD2 - TGCGCCAGCAGCTTGCCGACTAGCGGGGGGAACAATGAGCAGTTCTTC CASSLPTSGGNNEQFF
TRBJ1-2 15 TRBV10-3 - - TGTGCCATCAGTGAGTCCTTCGGGGGGAACTATGGCTACACCTTC CAISESFGGNYGYTF
TRBJ2-3 13 TRBV9 - - TGTGCCAGCAGCCGGGAGTTCACAGATACGCAGTATTTT CASSREFTDTQYF
TRBJ2-2 14 TRBV4-1 - - TGCGCCAGCAGCCAAGATCTAAGGGGGAGTGGGGTGTTTTTT CASSQDLRGSGVFF
TRBJ2-1 16 TRBV27 - - TGTGCCAGCAGTTTAGGGGCCATGGCGTCCTACAATGAGCAGTTCTTC CASSLGAMASYNEQFF
TRBJ2-1 13 TRBV7-9 - - TGTGCCAGCAGCTCCTATAGGGGGGGTGAGCAGTTCTTC CASSSYRGGEQFF
TRBJ1-5 15 TRBV14 - - TGTGCCAGCAGCCCCCGGGGGGTGGGCAATCAGCCCCAGCATTTT CASSPRGVGNQPQHF
TRBJ2-1 17 TRBV7-9 TRBD2 - TGTGCCAGCAGCTTTGGCCTAGCGGGAGGGCCGTGGAATGAGCAGTTCTTC CASSFGLAGGPWNEQFF
TRBJ2-5 14 TRBV18 - - TGTGCCAGCTCACCGGCTGAGGGCGGAGAGACCCAGTACTTC CASSPAEGGETQYF